This entry is about one TCR beta chain. What it binds is not known. The CDR3 runs 16 residues. The germline V gene encodes CDR1 SGDLS and CDR2 YYNGEE. With 0 bases clipped from V and 2 bases from J, the junction kept 5 bases outside the gene matches. The donors were part of the validation cohort, which consisted of about 120 subjects and was separate from the first cohort of 666 subjects. The data were taken from a study of cytomegalovirus exposure and HLA in healthy donors. Broader study findings: The authors confirmed in vitro that three CMV-associated chains were specific for CMV antigens. Listed as cytomegalovirus-associated were around 160 TCR beta chains.

The repertoire was sequenced with immunoSEQ multiplex PCR; TCRdb's copy has only in-frame clones and lacks some. The table lists 150,000 to 200,000 clones, more than 75% of them singletons. The TCR sequence derives from a woman in her late teens or twenties in good health and CMV-seronegative. The sample consisted of PBMCs. The chain employs TRBV9 and TRBJ2-1; 7 positions match TRBD2. The CDR3 DNA sequence: TGTGCCAGCAGCGTAGGCGGGGGAGGCCCCTACAATGAGCAGTTCTTC. Amino acid sequence: CASSVGGGGPYNEQFF.